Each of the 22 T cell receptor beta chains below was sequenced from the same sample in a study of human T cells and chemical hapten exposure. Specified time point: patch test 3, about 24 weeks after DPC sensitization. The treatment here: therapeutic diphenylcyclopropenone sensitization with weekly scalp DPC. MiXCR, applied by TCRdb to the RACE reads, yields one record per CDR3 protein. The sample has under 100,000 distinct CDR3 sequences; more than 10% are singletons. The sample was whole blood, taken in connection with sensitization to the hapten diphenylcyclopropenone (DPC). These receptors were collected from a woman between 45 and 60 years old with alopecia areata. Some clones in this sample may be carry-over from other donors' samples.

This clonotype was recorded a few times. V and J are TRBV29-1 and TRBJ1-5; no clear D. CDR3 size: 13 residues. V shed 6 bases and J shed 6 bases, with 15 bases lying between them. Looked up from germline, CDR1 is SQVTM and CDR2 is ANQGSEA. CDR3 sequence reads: CSVSSGRSQPQHF. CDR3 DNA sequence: TGCAGCGTAAGCAGTGGGCGCAGTCAGCCCCAGCATTTT.

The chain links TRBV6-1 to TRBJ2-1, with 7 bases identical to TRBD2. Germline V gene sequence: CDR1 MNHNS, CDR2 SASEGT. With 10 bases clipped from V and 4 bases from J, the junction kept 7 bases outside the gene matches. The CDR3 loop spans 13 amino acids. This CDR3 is CATHSGPYNEQFF. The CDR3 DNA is TGTGCCACCCATAGCGGGCCGTACAATGAGCAGTTCTTC.

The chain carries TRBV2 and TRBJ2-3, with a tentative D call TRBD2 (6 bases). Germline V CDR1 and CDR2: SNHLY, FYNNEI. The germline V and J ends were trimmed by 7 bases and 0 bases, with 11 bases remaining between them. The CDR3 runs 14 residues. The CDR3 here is CASTRDFSTDTQYF. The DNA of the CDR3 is TGTGCCAGCACCCGGGACTTTAGCACAGATACGCAGTATTTT.

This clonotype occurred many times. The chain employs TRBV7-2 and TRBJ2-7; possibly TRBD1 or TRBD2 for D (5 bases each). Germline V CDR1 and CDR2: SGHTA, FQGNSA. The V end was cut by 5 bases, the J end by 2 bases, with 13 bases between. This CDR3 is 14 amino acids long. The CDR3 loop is CASSLGPQTYEQYF. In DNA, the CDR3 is TGTGCCAGCAGCCTGGGACCCCAAACCTACGAGCAGTACTTC.

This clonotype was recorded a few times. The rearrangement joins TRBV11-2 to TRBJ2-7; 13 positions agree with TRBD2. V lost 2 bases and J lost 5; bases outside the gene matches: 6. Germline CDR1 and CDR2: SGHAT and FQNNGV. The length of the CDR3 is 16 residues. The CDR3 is CASSLRTSGSTHEQYF. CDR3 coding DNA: TGTGCCAGCAGCTTAAGGACTAGCGGGAGCACCCACGAGCAGTACTTC.

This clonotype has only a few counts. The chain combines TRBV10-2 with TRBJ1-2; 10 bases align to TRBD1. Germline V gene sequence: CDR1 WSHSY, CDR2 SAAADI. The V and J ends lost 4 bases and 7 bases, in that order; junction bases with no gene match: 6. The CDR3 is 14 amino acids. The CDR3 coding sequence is TGCGCCAGCAGTGGGACAGGGGGTTCAGCTGGCTACACCTTC. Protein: CASSGTGGSAGYTF.

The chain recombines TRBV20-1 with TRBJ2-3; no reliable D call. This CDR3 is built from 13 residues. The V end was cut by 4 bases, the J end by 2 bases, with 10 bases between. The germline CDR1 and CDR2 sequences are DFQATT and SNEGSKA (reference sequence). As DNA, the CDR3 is TGCAGTGCTACCAGCCAGATCACAGATACGCAGTATTTT. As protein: CSATSQITDTQYF.

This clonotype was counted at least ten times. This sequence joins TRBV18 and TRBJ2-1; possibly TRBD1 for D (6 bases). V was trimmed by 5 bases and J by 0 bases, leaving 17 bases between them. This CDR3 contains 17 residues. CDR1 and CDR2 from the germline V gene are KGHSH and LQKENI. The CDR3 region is CASSTGPRTASYNEQFF. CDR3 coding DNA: TGTGCCAGCTCAACCGGGCCGAGGACAGCCTCCTACAATGAGCAGTTCTTC. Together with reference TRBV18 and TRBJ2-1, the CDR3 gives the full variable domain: NAGVMQNPRHLVRRRGQEARLRCSPMKGHSHVYWYRQLPEEGLKFMVYLQKENIIDESGMPKERFSAEFPKEGPSILRIQQVVRGDSAAYFCASSTGPRTASYNEQFFGPGTRLTVL.

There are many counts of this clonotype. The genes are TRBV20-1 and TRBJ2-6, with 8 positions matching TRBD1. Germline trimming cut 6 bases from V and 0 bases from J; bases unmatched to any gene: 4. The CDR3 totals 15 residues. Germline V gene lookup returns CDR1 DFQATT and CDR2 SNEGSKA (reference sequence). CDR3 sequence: CSAYDRGSGANVLTF. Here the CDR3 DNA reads TGCAGTGCGTACGACAGGGGCTCTGGGGCCAACGTCCTGACTTTC.

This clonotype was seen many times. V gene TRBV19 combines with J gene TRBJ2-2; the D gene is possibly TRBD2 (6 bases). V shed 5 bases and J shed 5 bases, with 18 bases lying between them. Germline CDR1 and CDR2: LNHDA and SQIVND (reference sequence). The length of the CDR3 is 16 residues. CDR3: CASSSEGTLGTGELFF. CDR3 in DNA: TGTGCCAGTAGTTCGGAGGGCACTCTTGGGACCGGGGAGCTGTTTTTT. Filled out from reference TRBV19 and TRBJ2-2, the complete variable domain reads DGGITQSPKYLFRKEGQNVTLSCEQNLNHDAMYWYRQDPGQGLRLIYYSQIVNDFQKGDIAEGYSVSREKKESFPLTVTSAQKNPTAFYLCASSSEGTLGTGELFFGEGSRLTVL.

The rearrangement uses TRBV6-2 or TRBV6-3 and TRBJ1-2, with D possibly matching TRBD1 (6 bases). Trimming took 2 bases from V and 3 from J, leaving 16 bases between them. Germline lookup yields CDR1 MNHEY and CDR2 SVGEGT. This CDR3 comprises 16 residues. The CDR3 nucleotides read TGTGCCAGCAGTTACGGCTACAGGGAGGAAGACTATGGCTACACCTTC. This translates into CASSYGYREEDYGYTF.

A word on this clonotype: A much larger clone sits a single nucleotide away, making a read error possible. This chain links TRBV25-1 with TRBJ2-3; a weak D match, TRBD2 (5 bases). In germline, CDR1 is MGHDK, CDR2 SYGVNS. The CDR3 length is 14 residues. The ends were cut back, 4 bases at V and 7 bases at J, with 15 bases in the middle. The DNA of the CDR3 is TGTGCCAGCAGTGCGGGGAGCATACGGCATACGCAGTATTTT. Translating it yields CASSAGSIRHTQYF.

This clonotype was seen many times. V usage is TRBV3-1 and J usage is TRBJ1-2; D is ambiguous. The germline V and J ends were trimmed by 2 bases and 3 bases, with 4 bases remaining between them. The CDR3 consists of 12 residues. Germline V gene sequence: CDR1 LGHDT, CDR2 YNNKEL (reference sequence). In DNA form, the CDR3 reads TGTGCCAGCAGCCAATCGGACTATGGCTACACCTTC. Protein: CASSQSDYGYTF.

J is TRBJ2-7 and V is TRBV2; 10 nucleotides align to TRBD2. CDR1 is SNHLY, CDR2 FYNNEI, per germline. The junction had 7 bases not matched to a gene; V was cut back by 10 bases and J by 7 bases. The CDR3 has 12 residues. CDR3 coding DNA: TGTGCCACCGGACTAGCGGTGGGAGAGCAGTACTTC. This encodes CATGLAVGEQYF.

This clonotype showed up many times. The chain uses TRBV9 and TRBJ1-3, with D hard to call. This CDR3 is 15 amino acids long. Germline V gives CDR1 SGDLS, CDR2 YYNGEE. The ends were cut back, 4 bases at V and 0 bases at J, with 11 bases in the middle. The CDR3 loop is CASSSATSSGNTIYF. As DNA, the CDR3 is TGTGCCAGCAGCTCCGCAACAAGCTCTGGAAACACCATATATTTT.

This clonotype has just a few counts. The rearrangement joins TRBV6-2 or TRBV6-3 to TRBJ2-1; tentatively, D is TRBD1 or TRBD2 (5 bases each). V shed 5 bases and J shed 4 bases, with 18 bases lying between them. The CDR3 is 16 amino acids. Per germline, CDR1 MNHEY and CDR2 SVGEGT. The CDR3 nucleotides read TGTGCCAGCAGTCCCCTTGGGGGTGGCGGGTACAATGAGCAGTTCTTC. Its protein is CASSPLGGGGYNEQFF.

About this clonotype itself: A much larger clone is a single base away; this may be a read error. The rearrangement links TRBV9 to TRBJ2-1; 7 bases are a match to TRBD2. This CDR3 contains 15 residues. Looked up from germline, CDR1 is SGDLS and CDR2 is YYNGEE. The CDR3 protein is CTSSVALAVDNEQFF. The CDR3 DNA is TGTACCAGCAGCGTAGCCCTAGCGGTGGACAATGAGCAGTTCTTC.

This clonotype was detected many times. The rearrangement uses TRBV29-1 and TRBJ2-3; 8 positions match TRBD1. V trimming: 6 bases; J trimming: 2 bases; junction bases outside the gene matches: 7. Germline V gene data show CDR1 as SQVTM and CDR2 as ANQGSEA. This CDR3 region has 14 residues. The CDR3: CSVRDRRVTDTQYF. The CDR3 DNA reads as TGCAGCGTACGGGACAGGAGAGTCACAGATACGCAGTATTTT.

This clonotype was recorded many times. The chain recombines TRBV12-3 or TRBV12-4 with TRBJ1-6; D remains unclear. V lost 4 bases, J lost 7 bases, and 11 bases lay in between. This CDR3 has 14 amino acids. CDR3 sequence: CASSSTVQNSPLHF. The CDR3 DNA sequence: TGTGCCAGCAGTTCGACGGTACAGAATTCACCCCTCCACTTT.

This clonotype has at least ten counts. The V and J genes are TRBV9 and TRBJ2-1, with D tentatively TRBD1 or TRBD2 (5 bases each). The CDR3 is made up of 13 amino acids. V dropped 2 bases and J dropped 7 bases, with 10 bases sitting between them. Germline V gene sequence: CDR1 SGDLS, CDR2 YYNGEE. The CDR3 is CASSVGGKNEQFF. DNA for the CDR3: TGTGCCAGCAGCGTTGGGGGTAAGAATGAGCAGTTCTTC.

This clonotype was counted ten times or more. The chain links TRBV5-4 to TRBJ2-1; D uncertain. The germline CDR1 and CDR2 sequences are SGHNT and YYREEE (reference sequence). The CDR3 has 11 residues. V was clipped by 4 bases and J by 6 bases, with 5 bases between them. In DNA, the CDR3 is TGTGCCAGCAGCCTTTTCAATGAGCAGTTCTTC. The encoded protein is CASSLFNEQFF.

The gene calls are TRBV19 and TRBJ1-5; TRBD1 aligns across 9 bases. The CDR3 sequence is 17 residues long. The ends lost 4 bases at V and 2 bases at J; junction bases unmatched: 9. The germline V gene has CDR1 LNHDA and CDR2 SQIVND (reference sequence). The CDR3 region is CASSNRGRTVGNQPQHF. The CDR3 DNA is TGTGCCAGTAGTAACAGGGGGCGAACCGTTGGCAATCAGCCCCAGCATTTT. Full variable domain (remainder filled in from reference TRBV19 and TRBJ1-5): DGGITQSPKYLFRKEGQNVTLSCEQNLNHDAMYWYRQDPGQGLRLIYYSQIVNDFQKGDIAEGYSVSREKKESFPLTVTSAQKNPTAFYLCASSNRGRTVGNQPQHFGDGTRLSIL.